This paragraph reports one TCR beta chain. Its specificity is not known. The sample is drawn from a study of T cell responses to AZD1222 COVID-19 vaccine. In the study overall: It was second doses at about 4 or about 12 weeks that were pooled. Study-wide results and limits: Receipt of two AZD1222 doses was followed by a rise in Spike-specific TCR breadth and depth. Clonal diversity may have been underestimated in mostly white British donors.

Per germline, CDR1 SGHRS and CDR2 YFSETQ. This CDR3 has 14 residues. V lost 2 bases to trimming and J lost 6 bases; unmatched junction nucleotides: 5. Only in-frame clones appear in the TCRdb table, and some are missing; sequencing was by immunoSEQ multiplex PCR. Among about 110,000 clones listed, 87% were seen once. The source was peripheral blood, collected on day 0 of AZD1222 vaccination. The gene calls are TRBV5-1 and TRBJ1-2; 9 bases line up with TRBD1. The receptor's source is an adult in good health. Here the CDR3 DNA reads TGCGCCAGCAGCTTTGGACAGGGGAAGGATGGCTACACCTTC. Amino acid sequence: CASSFGQGKDGYTF.